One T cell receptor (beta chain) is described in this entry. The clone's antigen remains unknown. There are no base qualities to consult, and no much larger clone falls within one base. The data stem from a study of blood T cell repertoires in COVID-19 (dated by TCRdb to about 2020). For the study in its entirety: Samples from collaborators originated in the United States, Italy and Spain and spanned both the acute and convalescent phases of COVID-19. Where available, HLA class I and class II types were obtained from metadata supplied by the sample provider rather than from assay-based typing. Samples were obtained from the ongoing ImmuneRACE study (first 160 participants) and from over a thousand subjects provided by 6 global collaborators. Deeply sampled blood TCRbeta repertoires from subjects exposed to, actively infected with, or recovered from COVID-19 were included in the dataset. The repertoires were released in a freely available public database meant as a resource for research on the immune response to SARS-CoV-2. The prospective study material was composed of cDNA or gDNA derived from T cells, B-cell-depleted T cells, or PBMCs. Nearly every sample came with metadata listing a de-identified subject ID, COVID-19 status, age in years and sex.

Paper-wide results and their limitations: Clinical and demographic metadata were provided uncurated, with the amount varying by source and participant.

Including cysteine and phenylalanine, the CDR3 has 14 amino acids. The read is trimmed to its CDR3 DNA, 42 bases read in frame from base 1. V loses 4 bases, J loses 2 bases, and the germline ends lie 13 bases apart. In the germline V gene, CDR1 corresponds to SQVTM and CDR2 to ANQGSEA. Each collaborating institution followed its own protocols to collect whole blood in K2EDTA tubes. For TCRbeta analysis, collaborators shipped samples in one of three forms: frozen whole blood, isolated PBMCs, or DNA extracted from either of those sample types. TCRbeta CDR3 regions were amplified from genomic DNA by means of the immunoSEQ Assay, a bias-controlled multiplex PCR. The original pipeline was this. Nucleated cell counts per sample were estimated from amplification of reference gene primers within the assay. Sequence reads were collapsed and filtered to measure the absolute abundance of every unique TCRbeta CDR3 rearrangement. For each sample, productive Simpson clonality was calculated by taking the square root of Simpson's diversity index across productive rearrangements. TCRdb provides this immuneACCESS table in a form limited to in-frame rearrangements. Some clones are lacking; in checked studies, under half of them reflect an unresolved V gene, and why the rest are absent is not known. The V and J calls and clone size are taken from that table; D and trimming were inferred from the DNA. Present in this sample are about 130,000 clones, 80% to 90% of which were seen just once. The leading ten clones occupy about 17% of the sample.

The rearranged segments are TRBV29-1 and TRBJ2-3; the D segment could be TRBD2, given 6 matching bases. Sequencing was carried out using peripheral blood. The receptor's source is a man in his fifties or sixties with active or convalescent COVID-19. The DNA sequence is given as TGCAGCGTTGGGACCTTAGCGGACACAGATACGCAGTATTTT. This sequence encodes CSVGTLADTDTQYF.